This entry lists 24 T cell receptor beta chains sequenced from one sample in a study of blood T cell repertoires in COVID-19. Assay: immunoSEQ multiplex PCR; the TCRdb copy retains only in-frame clones and omits some. This sample has approximately 260,000 clones, with under 95% found just once. The source material was PBMCs or T cells enriched from blood (not recorded which). These receptors originate from a woman in her late teens or twenties who had recovered from COVID-19.

V is TRBV11-3 and J is TRBJ1-5, with TRBD1 matching over 11 bases. The CDR3 runs to 18 residues. In germline, CDR1 is SGHNT, CDR2 YENEEA. J was trimmed by 2 bases and V by 4 bases; bases with no gene match: 10. This CDR3 reads CASSSRDRGFKGNQPQHF. CDR3 coding DNA: TGTGCCAGCAGCTCGCGGGACAGGGGGTTTAAGGGCAATCAGCCCCAGCATTTT.

The rearrangement uses TRBV11-3 and TRBJ2-3; 12 bases are a match to TRBD2. CDR1 and CDR2 from the germline V gene are SGHNT and YENEEA. The length of the CDR3 is 17 residues. The J segment lost 4 bases and the V segment lost 4 bases, leaving 9 bases of the junction unmatched. CDR3 loop: CASSSDGLAGNADTQYF. CDR3 coding DNA: TGTGCCAGCAGCTCCGATGGACTAGCGGGGAACGCAGATACGCAGTATTTT.

The rearrangement joins TRBV28 to TRBJ1-5; 9 positions match TRBD1. With V trimmed by 6 bases and J by 5 bases, 8 bases remained unmatched. In germline, CDR1 is MDHEN, CDR2 SYDVKM. This CDR3 region has 15 residues. CDR3 nucleotide sequence: TGTGCCAGCAGCACCCCGGGACAGGGTTATCAGCCCCAGCATTTT. This sequence encodes CASSTPGQGYQPQHF.

V and J are TRBV7-2 and TRBJ1-1; D possibly corresponds to TRBD1 (5 bases). In germline, CDR1 is SGHTA, CDR2 FQGNSA. Deletions cut 3 bases from V and 5 bases from J, with 10 bases between. This CDR3 has 13 amino acids. The DNA for the CDR3 is TGTGCCAGCAGCTTGCAGGGCCAAACTGAAGCTTTCTTT. As protein: CASSLQGQTEAFF. The full variable domain, its missing parts supplied by reference TRBV7-2 and TRBJ1-1, is GAGVSQSPSNKVTEKGKDVELRCDPISGHTALYWYRQSLGQGLEFLIYFQGNSAPDKSGLPSDRFSAERTGGSVSTLTIQRTQQEDSAVYLCASSLQGQTEAFFGQGTRLTVV.

This sequence joins TRBV7-6 and TRBJ1-1, with a tentative D call TRBD1 (5 bases). Per germline, CDR1 SGHVS and CDR2 FNYEAQ. This CDR3 comprises 14 residues. Between the trimmed V and J ends, which lost 1 base and 2 bases, there was a span of 8 bases. The CDR3 here is CASSLGQGNTEAFF. The CDR3 nucleotides are TGTGCCAGCAGCTTAGGGCAGGGTAACACTGAAGCTTTCTTT.

The chain has TRBV6-5 and TRBJ2-3; perhaps TRBD2 as D (6 bases). The germline V gene has CDR1 MNHEY and CDR2 SVGAGI. The CDR3 is made up of 13 amino acids. The V end lost 11 bases, the J end lost 3 bases, and 15 bases lay between the germline ends. The CDR3 spells CAGKKRGTDTQYF. In nucleotides, the CDR3 is TGTGCCGGAAAGAAACGGGGGACAGATACGCAGTATTTT.

V usage is TRBV7-8 and J usage is TRBJ1-1, with no clear D. V gave up 1 base and J gave up 5 bases, with 8 bases separating them. Germline V lookup: CDR1 SGHVS, CDR2 FQNEAQ. This CDR3 is 13 amino acids long. CDR3 in amino acids: CASSLVGRTEAFF. DNA of the CDR3: TGTGCCAGCAGCTTAGTGGGCCGGACTGAAGCTTTCTTT.

The count of this clone is one. This sequence joins TRBV27 and TRBJ1-2; TRBD1 matches at 7 bases. Per germline, CDR1 MNHEY and CDR2 SMNVEV (reference sequence). V shed 6 bases and J 2 bases; nucleotides not matched to a gene: 9. The CDR3 has 15 amino acids. CDR3 sequence reads: CASSPSYRGNYGYTF. CDR3 DNA: TGTGCCAGCAGCCCTAGCTACAGGGGCAACTATGGCTACACCTTC.

This clone was detected once. The gene calls are TRBV18 and TRBJ2-7; TRBD2 agrees at 8 bases. The CDR3 extends over 16 amino acids. In germline, CDR1 is KGHSH, CDR2 LQKENI. With 0 bases clipped from V and 0 bases from J, the junction kept 4 bases outside the gene matches. CDR3 sequence reads: CASSPPNSGASYEQYF. DNA of the CDR3: TGTGCCAGCTCACCACCGAATAGCGGGGCCTCCTACGAGCAGTACTTC.

This sequence joins TRBV15 and TRBJ1-1, with D tentatively TRBD1 (5 bases). CDR1 is LNHNV, CDR2 YYDKDF, per germline (reference sequence). The CDR3 runs 16 residues. V was clipped by 0 bases and J by 5 bases, with 16 bases between them. In DNA, the CDR3 is TGTGCCACCAGCAGAGATCAGGGTGGGGGGGTGACTGAAGCTTTCTTT. Amino acid sequence: CATSRDQGGGVTEAFF.

This clone was found a few times. This chain connects TRBV7-9 to TRBJ2-2; D gene unclear. V was pared by 6 bases and J by 2 bases, with 4 bases between. The CDR3 runs to 12 residues. Germline assignment: CDR1 SEHNR and CDR2 FQNEAQ (reference sequence). CDR3 sequence (DNA): TGTGCCAGCAGGAGCAACACCGGGGAGCTGTTTTTT. It encodes CASRSNTGELFF.

The chain recombines TRBV29-1 with TRBJ2-1; TRBD1 matches at 7 bases. The CDR3 spans 16 residues. Germline V gene data show CDR1 as SQVTM and CDR2 as ANQGSEA. The ends lost 0 bases at V and 8 bases at J; junction bases unmatched: 13. The CDR3 loop reads CSVEDRYRGMMDEQFF. The CDR3 DNA reads as TGCAGCGTTGAAGATCGGTACAGGGGTATGATGGATGAGCAGTTCTTC.

The chain is built from TRBV10-3 and TRBJ1-1; unclear D gene. CDR3 size: 14 residues. V dropped 6 bases and J dropped 6 bases, with 17 bases sitting between them. Germline lookup yields CDR1 ENHRY and CDR2 SYGVKD. The CDR3 sequence: CAISNTYSSAEAFF. The CDR3 DNA sequence: TGTGCCATCAGCAATACATACTCGAGCGCTGAAGCTTTCTTT.

The chain couples TRBV11-3 to TRBJ1-1, with 8 positions matching TRBD1. Germline assignment: CDR1 SGHNT and CDR2 YENEEA. This CDR3 comprises 17 residues. V was pared by 1 base and J by 1 base, with 8 bases of the junction left unmatched. CDR3 residues: CASSLGDRGSENTEAFF. The CDR3 DNA reads TGTGCCAGCAGCTTAGGTGACAGGGGTTCGGAGAACACTGAAGCTTTCTTT.

This chain uses TRBV6-5 with TRBJ2-7; 11 nucleotides agree with TRBD1. The CDR3 is made up of 14 amino acids. The trim removed 7 bases at V and 3 bases at J, leaving 5 bases unmatched. Germline-derived CDR1 and CDR2 are MNHEY and SVGAGI. The CDR3 loop reads CASNTGTGGYEQYF. In DNA form, the CDR3 reads TGTGCCAGCAATACCGGGACAGGGGGCTACGAGCAGTACTTC.

Only one count was recorded for this clone. The genes are TRBV6-1 and TRBJ1-6, with D possibly being TRBD1 (6 bases). Germline V gives CDR1 MNHNS, CDR2 SASEGT. V lost 2 bases, J lost 2 bases, and 10 bases lay in between. This CDR3 has 16 residues. This chain's CDR3 is CASSEPGGPYNSPLHF. The CDR3 coding sequence is TGTGCCAGCAGTGAACCTGGGGGCCCCTATAATTCACCCCTCCACTTT.

This chain connects TRBV4-3 to TRBJ1-4, with 8 positions matching TRBD1. V was pared by 1 base and J by 6 bases, with 4 bases of the junction left unmatched. The CDR3 has 15 amino acids. The germline CDR1 and CDR2 sequences are LGHNA and YSLEER. CDR3 in amino acids: CASSQGQGNDEKLFF. CDR3 DNA sequence: TGCGCCAGCAGCCAAGGACAGGGGAATGATGAAAAACTGTTTTTT.

J is TRBJ1-2 and V is TRBV7-8, with 8 bases lining up with TRBD1. Germline V gene sequence: CDR1 SGHVS, CDR2 FQNEAQ. The CDR3 loop spans 14 amino acids. V shed 5 bases and J 6 bases; nucleotides not matched to a gene: 8. Written as DNA, the CDR3 is TGTGCCAGCAGCCCTCGGACAGGGATCAATGGCTACACCTTC. Translation gives CASSPRTGINGYTF. The entire variable domain, with the rest obtained from reference TRBV7-8 and TRBJ1-2, is as follows: GAGVSQSPRYKVAKRGQDVALRCDPISGHVSLFWYQQALGQGPEFLTYFQNEAQLDKSGLPSDRFFAERPEGSVSTLKIQRTQQEDSAVYLCASSPRTGINGYTFGSGTRLTVV.

V gene TRBV19 combines with J gene TRBJ2-3, with a possible D match to TRBD2 (6 bases). V lost 10 bases, J lost 0 bases, and 17 bases lay in between. Looked up from germline, CDR1 is LNHDA and CDR2 is SQIVND (reference sequence). The CDR3 extends over 15 amino acids. The CDR3 DNA sequence: TGTGCCACCTCCCTGCGGGGACTCAGCACAGATACGCAGTATTTT. Translated, it gives CATSLRGLSTDTQYF. Full variable domain (outside the CDR3, taken from reference TRBV19 and TRBJ2-3): DGGITQSPKYLFRKEGQNVTLSCEQNLNHDAMYWYRQDPGQGLRLIYYSQIVNDFQKGDIAEGYSVSREKKESFPLTVTSAQKNPTAFYLCATSLRGLSTDTQYFGPGTRLTVL.

The chain has TRBV4-3 and TRBJ1-3; D is ambiguous. Trimming took 0 bases from V and 0 from J, leaving 12 bases between them. Germline CDR1 and CDR2: LGHNA and YSLEER. The CDR3 length is 17 residues. The CDR3 loop is CASSQDFPGNSGNTIYF. For the CDR3, the DNA is TGCGCCAGCAGCCAAGATTTCCCGGGAAACTCTGGAAACACCATATATTTT.

This chain uses TRBV2 with TRBJ2-4; TRBD2 agrees at 9 bases. Germline CDR1 and CDR2: SNHLY and FYNNEI. The V and J ends lost 5 bases and 0 bases, in that order; junction bases with no gene match: 11. CDR3 length equals 18 residues. CDR3 region: CASSQLAGIVLAKNIQYF. CDR3 coding DNA: TGTGCCAGCAGTCAACTAGCGGGTATCGTCCTAGCCAAAAACATTCAGTACTTC.

The chain couples TRBV5-1 to TRBJ2-3; 7 positions agree with TRBD1. This CDR3 has 15 residues. Germline-derived CDR1 and CDR2 are SGHRS and YFSETQ. V was pared by 1 base and J by 3 bases, with 5 bases of the junction left unmatched. CDR3 nucleotide sequence: TGCGCCAGCAGCTTGCAGACAGGGCAGACAGATACGCAGTATTTT. Translation gives CASSLQTGQTDTQYF.

V usage is TRBV7-2 and J usage is TRBJ2-1; 11 bases are shared with TRBD1. Per germline, CDR1 SGHTA and CDR2 FQGNSA. The CDR3 has 15 residues. J was trimmed by 6 bases and V by 5 bases; bases with no gene match: 6. The CDR3 region has the DNA TGTGCCAGCAGCGCCGGACAGGGGGCTTCCAATGAGCAGTTCTTC. Translating it yields CASSAGQGASNEQFF.

This clone was detected once. This chain joins TRBV25-1 and TRBJ1-6; the D gene is possibly TRBD1 (6 bases). This CDR3 comprises 14 residues. Germline CDR1 MGHDK, CDR2 SYGVNS. The ends were cut back, 6 bases at V and 8 bases at J, with 14 bases in the middle. CDR3 nucleotide sequence: TGTGCCAGCAGCCGAGGAGGGGGGGATTCACCCCTCCACTTT. Translation: CASSRGGGDSPLHF.